A selection of T cell receptor beta chains follows, all from one sample in a study of blood T cell repertoires in COVID-19. This table comes from immunoSEQ multiplex PCR, and its TCRdb copy is limited to in-frame clones, with some not included. This sample has approximately 92,000 clones, with 60% to 85% found just once. The sample was peripheral blood. These receptors all stem from a man aged 50 or older who had recovered from COVID-19. Each CDR3 is given with its conserved first and last residue. The order of the fields is clone size, D gene, J gene, V gene, CDR3 protein, CDR3 DNA. D genes are given only for firm matches. A clone size is listed for some rows: how often the clone was seen (once, few, many), or a class if it is expanded.

clone size: .
D gene: TRBD1
J gene: TRBJ1-3
V gene: TRBV7-2
CDR3 protein: CASSSDRGAGNTIYF
CDR3 DNA: TGTGCCAGCAGTTCGGACAGGGGAGCTGGAAACACCATATATTTT

clone size: .
D gene: .
J gene: TRBJ2-1
V gene: TRBV5-8
CDR3 protein: CASSLDYNYNEQFF
CDR3 DNA: TGTGCCAGCAGCTTGGACTACAACTACAATGAGCAGTTCTTC

clone size: .
D gene: .
J gene: TRBJ2-7
V gene: TRBV19
CDR3 protein: CASSIAWGAYEQYF
CDR3 DNA: TGTGCCAGTAGTATTGCTTGGGGCGCCTACGAGCAGTACTTC

clone size: .
D gene: .
J gene: TRBJ1-6
V gene: TRBV5-1
CDR3 protein: CASSPQVNSPLHF
CDR3 DNA: TGCGCCAGCAGCCCACAAGTGAATTCACCCCTCCACTTT

clone size: .
D gene: .
J gene: TRBJ1-2
V gene: TRBV27
CDR3 protein: CASSLSRGSGYTF
CDR3 DNA: TGTGCCAGCAGTTTATCTCGAGGGAGTGGCTACACCTTC

clone size: .
D gene: .
J gene: TRBJ2-2
V gene: TRBV28
CDR3 protein: CASVTRRATGELFF
CDR3 DNA: TGTGCCAGCGTGACTAGACGCGCCACCGGGGAGCTGTTTTTT

clone size: few
D gene: .
J gene: TRBJ2-7
V gene: TRBV5-4
CDR3 protein: CASSLGRNSYEQYF
CDR3 DNA: TGTGCCAGCAGCTTGGGCAGAAACTCCTACGAGCAGTACTTC

clone size: few
D gene: .
J gene: TRBJ1-1
V gene: TRBV19
CDR3 protein: CASRSNDYREGTEAFF
CDR3 DNA: TGTGCCAGTAGATCCAACGATTACAGGGAGGGCACTGAAGCTTTCTTT

clone size: .
D gene: .
J gene: TRBJ2-7
V gene: TRBV3-1/TRBV3-2
CDR3 protein: CASTPDYSGEQYF
CDR3 DNA: TGTGCCAGCACCCCAGACTACTCCGGCGAGCAGTACTTC

clone size: .
D gene: .
J gene: TRBJ2-3
V gene: TRBV6-4
CDR3 protein: CASSDGRDTDTQYF
CDR3 DNA: TGTGCCAGCAGTGACGGCAGGGACACAGATACGCAGTATTTT

clone size: few
D gene: TRBD1
J gene: TRBJ1-1
V gene: TRBV7-2
CDR3 protein: CASSFQGASTEAFF
CDR3 DNA: TGTGCCAGCAGCTTCCAGGGGGCGAGTACTGAAGCTTTCTTT

clone size: .
D gene: .
J gene: TRBJ1-4
V gene: TRBV3-1/TRBV3-2
CDR3 protein: CASSQKPGGKNEKLFF
CDR3 DNA: TGTGCCAGCAGCCAAAAACCCGGGGGTAAAAATGAAAAACTGTTTTTT

clone size: .
D gene: .
J gene: TRBJ2-3
V gene: TRBV7-2
CDR3 protein: CASSLVGVLAQGVTQYF
CDR3 DNA: TGTGCCAGCAGCTTAGTTGGAGTCCTAGCGCAAGGGGTTACGCAGTATTTT

clone size: .
D gene: .
J gene: TRBJ1-5
V gene: TRBV19
CDR3 protein: CASSMGLNQPQHF
CDR3 DNA: TGTGCCAGTAGTATGGGACTCAATCAGCCCCAGCATTTT

clone size: .
D gene: TRBD1
J gene: TRBJ2-4
V gene: TRBV5-4
CDR3 protein: CASTRGGGDLAKNIQYF
CDR3 DNA: TGTGCCAGCACCCGAGGGGGCGGAGACCTAGCCAAAAACATTCAGTACTTC